Listed below are T cell receptor beta chains from one sample, sequenced in a study of OX40 agonist ivuxolimab in advanced cancers. Here immunoSEQ multiplex PCR was the method, and the copy in TCRdb shows in-frame clones only, minus some. The sample carries tens of thousands of clones, more than 65% recorded once. Sample: CD4+ or CD8+ T cells sorted from blood, taken in a trial of the OX40 agonist ivuxolimab. All receptors come from an adult with an advanced solid tumor such as melanoma, head and neck, liver or kidney cancer. The CDR3 runs from the conserved cysteine through the conserved F or W. D genes are given only for firm matches. Clone size is not always given. Where it is, it says once, few, many or a class for expanded clones.

j_gene,v_gene,abundance,d_gene,CDR3nt,CDR3aa
TRBJ1-1,TRBV30,NA,NA,TGTGCCTGGAGTCCAGGGAGCACTGAAGCTTTCTTT,CAWSPGSTEAFF
TRBJ2-1,TRBV2,NA,NA,TGTGCCAGCAAAAGAGAATCCTACAATGAGCAGTTCTTC,CASKRESYNEQFF
TRBJ1-1,TRBV4-1,once,NA,TGCGCCAGCAGCCAAGATCCCTGGAATACTGAAGCTTTCTTT,CASSQDPWNTEAFF
TRBJ1-1,TRBV27,NA,NA,TGTGCCAGCAGTTTAGCCGGGAACACTGAAGCTTTCTTT,CASSLAGNTEAFF
TRBJ1-5,TRBV6-6,once,NA,TGTGCCAGCAGTCCCGACCGCGAGAATAGCAATCAGCCCCAGCATTTT,CASSPDRENSNQPQHF
TRBJ1-5,TRBV30,few,NA,TGTGCCTGGAGTTCATCTGGGAGCAATCAGCCCCAGCATTTT,CAWSSSGSNQPQHF
TRBJ2-7,TRBV4-2,NA,TRBD1,TGTGCCAGCAGCCGATCAACAGGGGAAGGGTCCTACGAGCAGTACTTC,CASSRSTGEGSYEQYF
TRBJ2-1,TRBV7-3,NA,NA,TGTGCCAGCAGCTTGGGACTTTATTATGAGCAGTTCTTC,CASSLGLYYEQFF
TRBJ1-6,TRBV5-1,NA,NA,TGCGCCAGCAGCCCTGGGGTGGTATTGGGTTCACCCCTCCACTTT,CASSPGVVLGSPLHF
TRBJ2-7,TRBV7-9,NA,NA,TGTGCCAGCAGCTTAGCTACGTACGAGCAGTACTTC,CASSLATYEQYF
TRBJ2-2,TRBV7-9,NA,TRBD1,TGTGCCAGCAGCTTTGGGACAGTAGCCGGGGAGCTGTTTTTT,CASSFGTVAGELFF
TRBJ1-4,TRBV29-1,once,NA,TGCAGCGTTGAAGATCGTGGCCGTAATGAAAAACTGTTTTTT,CSVEDRGRNEKLFF
TRBJ2-5,TRBV11-2,NA,NA,TGTGCCAGCAGCTTCTCCTTGGGGGAGACCCAGTACTTC,CASSFSLGETQYF
TRBJ1-1,TRBV29-1,NA,NA,TGCAGCGTCCCAGGTCTCACTGAAGCTTTCTTT,CSVPGLTEAFF
TRBJ1-1,TRBV14,NA,NA,TGTGCCAGCAGCCAAGCCTGGGTATCGCTGAACACTGAAGCTTTCTTT,CASSQAWVSLNTEAFF
TRBJ2-1,TRBV5-6,NA,TRBD1,TGTGCCAGCAGCTTGCCGGGACAGGTGGACAATGAGCAGTTCTTC,CASSLPGQVDNEQFF
TRBJ1-5,TRBV7-2,NA,NA,TGTGCCAGCAGCTTAGTGGCAGGGGCGATCAGTCAGCCCCAGCATTTT,CASSLVAGAISQPQHF
TRBJ2-3,TRBV4-2,NA,TRBD2,TGTGCCAGCAGCCAAGGTACGGGGGGAGATACGCAGTATTTT,CASSQGTGGDTQYF
TRBJ2-7,TRBV27,NA,TRBD1,TGTGCCAGCAGTTACTCCCGGGGGACAGGGGGCTACGAGCAGTACTTC,CASSYSRGTGGYEQYF
TRBJ2-3,TRBV10-1,NA,NA,TGCGCCAGCAGTGACGGTCAATTAAGCACAGATACGCAGTATTTT,CASSDGQLSTDTQYF
TRBJ2-1,TRBV11-2,many,TRBD2,TGTGCCAGCAGCGGACTAGCGGGACCCGCAAGCTCCTACAATGAGCAGTTCTTC,CASSGLAGPASSYNEQFF
TRBJ2-1,TRBV30,NA,TRBD2,TGTGCCTGGAGTGTACAGAGCGGGGGCATACAAATCTCCTACAATGAGCAGTTCTTC,CAWSVQSGGIQISYNEQFF
TRBJ1-1,TRBV5-1,few,NA,TGCGCCAGCAGTTTCCAGGGGCAACCGAACACTGAAGCTTTCTTT,CASSFQGQPNTEAFF
TRBJ2-1,TRBV7-9,NA,NA,TGTGCCAGCAGTTATGAAGGGGGTGAGCAGTTCTTC,CASSYEGGEQFF
TRBJ2-1,TRBV9,few,NA,TGTGCCAGCACCGTAGGCCCGGGGGCGTACAATGAGCAGTTCTTC,CASTVGPGAYNEQFF
TRBJ1-2,TRBV7-2,NA,TRBD1,TGTGCCAGCAGCCCCACAGGGGGGAACTATGGCTACACCTTC,CASSPTGGNYGYTF
TRBJ2-7,TRBV9,NA,NA,TGTGCCAGCAGCGTAGGGGTAGGCGAGCAGTACTTC,CASSVGVGEQYF
TRBJ1-6,TRBV4-3,NA,NA,TGCGCCAGCAGCCAAGATGTTTCGCCAGGGACTGTGAATTCACCCCTCCACTTT,CASSQDVSPGTVNSPLHF
TRBJ2-3,TRBV2,NA,TRBD1,TGTGCCAGCAGTGTGGGGACAGGCACAGATACGCAGTATTTT,CASSVGTGTDTQYF
TRBJ1-4,TRBV18,NA,NA,TGTGCCAGCTCACCAGGGCAGAATGAAAAACTGTTTTTT,CASSPGQNEKLFF
TRBJ2-5,TRBV5-1,NA,TRBD2,TGCGCCAGCAGCTCTCGTCCTACTAGCGGGGGTGCCCAAGAGACCCAGTACTTC,CASSSRPTSGGAQETQYF
TRBJ1-2,TRBV6-5,NA,NA,TGTGCCAGCAGGAATAATGAGGGCTACACCTTC,CASRNNEGYTF
TRBJ2-7,TRBV5-1,NA,NA,TGCGCCAGCAGCTCCATGGCCCCAAAGGGGGCCTACGAGCAGTACTTC,CASSSMAPKGAYEQYF
TRBJ2-1,TRBV7-7,NA,NA,TGTGCCAGCAGCTTAGATCAGAGGGGGAATGAGCAGTTCTTC,CASSLDQRGNEQFF
TRBJ1-6,TRBV27,NA,NA,TGTGCCAGCAGTTTAACATGGACAAATTCACCCCTCCACTTT,CASSLTWTNSPLHF
TRBJ1-2,TRBV6-1,few,NA,TGTGCCAGCAGGTCAGGGGATAACTATGGCTACACCTTC,CASRSGDNYGYTF
TRBJ1-2,TRBV19,NA,NA,TGTGCCAGTAACCCAGACCAGGGCAATGGCTACACCTTC,CASNPDQGNGYTF
TRBJ2-3,TRBV6-6,NA,TRBD2,TGTGCCAGCAGTGGGACTAGGGGCGGCACAGATACGCAGTATTTT,CASSGTRGGTDTQYF
TRBJ1-1,TRBV19,NA,NA,TGTGCCAGCCAGTTCGTGGGGCGAATTACTGAAGCTTTCTTT,CASQFVGRITEAFF
TRBJ2-3,TRBV10-1,NA,TRBD2,TGCGCCAGCAGCCGGGGGACTAGCGGCCTCACAGATACGCAGTATTTT,CASSRGTSGLTDTQYF
TRBJ1-5,TRBV2,NA,TRBD1,TGTGCCAGCAGTTCCGGGACAGAACGCAATCAGCCCCAGCATTTT,CASSSGTERNQPQHF
TRBJ2-2,TRBV7-9,NA,NA,TGTGCCAGCAGTTTGACATCGCCCGGGGAGCTGTTTTTT,CASSLTSPGELFF
TRBJ2-5,TRBV11-2,NA,NA,TGTGCCAGCAGCCCCATACAGACCTTAGAGACCCAGTACTTC,CASSPIQTLETQYF
TRBJ2-5,TRBV27,NA,TRBD2,TGTGCCAGCAGTACCGGGGGGAAGGGGACCCAGTACTTC,CASSTGGKGTQYF
TRBJ1-2,TRBV6-5,NA,TRBD1,TGTGCCAGCAGAAAACAGGGGAGCTATGGCTACACCTTC,CASRKQGSYGYTF
TRBJ2-7,TRBV5-1,few,NA,TGCGCCAGCAGAAAAGCGGGCGACGAGCAGTACTTC,CASRKAGDEQYF
TRBJ2-2,TRBV4-1,NA,TRBD2,TGCGCCAGCAGCCAATATGCCCAGCGGGGGGCCGGGGAGCTGTTTTTT,CASSQYAQRGAGELFF